The 22 T cell receptor beta chains presented below share a single source sample, sequenced in a study of shared clonotypes between healthy human individuals. The repertoire was sequenced with immunoSEQ multiplex PCR; TCRdb's copy has only in-frame clones and lacks some. Of fewer than 1.8 million clones detected, 98% to 99% appear once; the ten largest clones hold under 0.45%. The material sequenced was naive CD4+ T cells sorted from blood. Noted subset: CD45RA+ positively selected. The receptor set was obtained from a man under 40 in good health.

This clone was seen once. The chain links TRBV11-3 to TRBJ2-1, with D uncertain. The V end was cut by 4 bases, the J end by 0 bases, with 7 bases between. The CDR3 is 14 amino acids. The germline V gene has CDR1 SGHNT and CDR2 YENEEA. As DNA, the CDR3 is TGTGCCAGCAGCTCCGCGGACTCCTACAATGAGCAGTTCTTC. It specifies CASSSADSYNEQFF.

The chain is built from TRBV10-2 and TRBJ1-1, with a weak D call TRBD1 (6 bases). The V gene lost 2 bases and the J gene lost 0 bases, with 22 bases spanning the gap. The CDR3 sequence is 19 residues long. Per germline, CDR1 WSHSY and CDR2 SAAADI. As DNA, the CDR3 is TGCGCCAGCAGTGAGACCCCCGGCGCTTGGGGGGCGATGAACACTGAAGCTTTCTTT. Its translation: CASSETPGAWGAMNTEAFF.

This clone was seen once. The chain couples TRBV6-4 to TRBJ2-1, with a tentative D call TRBD2 (5 bases). Per the germline V gene, CDR1 is MRHNA and CDR2 is SNTAGT. This CDR3 contains 15 residues. Trimming took 5 bases from V and 0 from J, leaving 11 bases between them. This CDR3 reads CASSPSLDSYNEQFF. The CDR3 DNA follows: TGTGCCAGCAGTCCATCACTAGACTCCTACAATGAGCAGTTCTTC.

The V and J genes are TRBV28 and TRBJ1-2; D possibly corresponds to TRBD1 (5 bases). CDR1 and CDR2 (germline): MDHEN, SYDVKM. V lost 3 bases and J 3 bases, leaving 11 bases between the germline ends. The CDR3 totals 14 residues. CDR3 amino acids: CASSLGLGDYGYTF. The CDR3 region has the DNA TGTGCCAGCAGTTTGGGGTTGGGGGACTATGGCTACACCTTC.

The chain is built from TRBV9 and TRBJ1-1, with D maybe TRBD1 (5 bases). This CDR3 comprises 16 residues. Deletions cut 4 bases from V and 1 base from J, with 17 bases between. From germline, CDR1 is SGDLS and CDR2 YYNGEE. The CDR3 here is CASSPHVGRGNTEAFF. The CDR3 DNA reads TGTGCCAGCAGCCCCCATGTGGGGAGGGGGAACACTGAAGCTTTCTTT.

Only one count was recorded for this clone. The V and J genes are TRBV19 and TRBJ2-5; 12 bases align to TRBD1. This CDR3 region has 14 residues. J gave up 4 bases and V 8 bases, and 5 bases lay outside the gene matches. Germline assignment: CDR1 LNHDA and CDR2 SQIVND (reference sequence). The CDR3 sequence is CASARDRGRETQYF. In nucleotides, the CDR3 is TGTGCCAGTGCCCGGGACAGGGGGCGAGAGACCCAGTACTTC.

This sequence joins TRBV1 and TRBJ2-1; the D call in the table, TRBD2, was not verified against the DNA. TRBV1 is a pseudogene locus. This CDR3 has 20 amino acids. CDR3: CTSSQDNPRPSGRLMTEQFF. As DNA, the CDR3 is TGCACCAGCAGCCAAGATAATCCACGCCCTAGCGGGAGATTGATGACTGAGCAGTTCTTC.

This clone is a singleton in its sample. Written as DNA, the CDR3 is TGCGCCAGCAGAGGAACGGGACTAGCGGTCTACGAGCAGTACTTC. This codes for CASRGTGLAVYEQYF. The V call is TRBV10-2, the J call TRBJ2-7; TRBD2 agrees at 11 bases. The CDR3 consists of 15 residues. V was pared by 6 bases and J by 3 bases, with 7 bases of the junction left unmatched. The V gene's germline CDR1 is WSHSY and CDR2 SAAADI.

The rearrangement links TRBV15 to TRBJ2-3; 10 bases match TRBD1. Germline values: CDR1 LNHNV, CDR2 YYDKDF (reference sequence). Trimming at V came to 2 bases and at J to 1 base, leaving 6 bases not matched to a gene. The CDR3 is made up of 17 amino acids. In nucleotides, the CDR3 is TGTGCCACCAGCAGAAGACAGGGGGCCTTTGGCACAGATACGCAGTATTTT. It yields the protein CATSRRQGAFGTDTQYF.

The chain employs TRBV11-2 and TRBJ2-5; possibly TRBD2 for D (6 bases). The CDR3 has 16 residues. The V end lost 1 base, the J end lost 2 bases, and 14 bases lay between the germline ends. CDR1 is SGHAT and CDR2 is FQNNGV in the germline V gene. The CDR3 spells CASSLGDSGRQETQYF. The CDR3 coding sequence is TGTGCCAGCAGCTTAGGGGATAGCGGAAGACAAGAGACCCAGTACTTC.

The gene calls are TRBV4-2 and TRBJ2-1, with D possibly being TRBD2 (5 bases). Germline V CDR1 and CDR2: LGHNA, YNFKEQ. Trimming removed 3 bases at V and 7 bases at J, with 19 bases between. This CDR3 is built from 16 residues. CDR3 bases: TGTGCCAGCAGCCAGGAGGCAGGACCCACGGGAAATGAGCAGTTCTTC. Translating it yields CASSQEAGPTGNEQFF.

This chain joins TRBV11-2 and TRBJ2-5, with TRBD2 matching 10 bases. The junction had 7 bases not matched to a gene; V was cut back by 5 bases and J by 1 base. The CDR3 is made up of 16 amino acids. Germline CDR1 SGHAT, CDR2 FQNNGV. For the CDR3, the DNA is TGTGCCAGCAGCCTGAATAGCGGGAGGACCCAAGAGACCCAGTACTTC. As protein: CASSLNSGRTQETQYF.

CDR3 sequence (DNA): TGTGCCAGCAGAATCGGGGTAGGCACTGAAGCTTTCTTT. Translation: CASRIGVGTEAFF. The rearrangement joins TRBV2 to TRBJ1-1; D remains ambiguous. This CDR3 spans 13 amino acids. Trimming shortened V by 6 bases and J by 4 bases, and 12 bases separated the two germline ends. CDR1 and CDR2 from the germline V gene are SNHLY and FYNNEI.

The CDR3 bases are TGCGCCAGCAGCTTGGGAACAATGGCCCCCCACGAGCAGTACTTC. Translating gives CASSLGTMAPHEQYF. The chain couples TRBV5-1 to TRBJ2-7, with D uncertain. The V end was cut by 0 bases, the J end by 5 bases, with 15 bases between. Germline lookup yields CDR1 SGHRS and CDR2 YFSETQ. The CDR3 length is 15 residues.

The chain links TRBV19 to TRBJ1-4, with D uncertain. The CDR3 runs to 14 residues. The V gene lost 2 bases and the J gene lost 4 bases, with 8 bases spanning the gap. The germline V gene encodes CDR1 LNHDA and CDR2 SQIVND (reference sequence). CDR3 in DNA: TGTGCCAGTAGTATAACGACTGATAATGAAAAACTGTTTTTT. Amino acid sequence: CASSITTDNEKLFF.

The chain uses TRBV7-2 and TRBJ2-3; D unresolved. The CDR3 covers 14 residues. Germline V gives CDR1 SGHTA, CDR2 FQGNSA. The germline V and J ends were trimmed by 4 bases and 1 base, with 9 bases remaining between them. CDR3 DNA: TGTGCCAGCAGCTCCTCGCTGGGCACAGATACGCAGTATTTT. Protein sequence: CASSSSLGTDTQYF. The whole variable domain, filled in from reference TRBV7-2 and TRBJ2-3, reads GAGVSQSPSNKVTEKGKDVELRCDPISGHTALYWYRQSLGQGLEFLIYFQGNSAPDKSGLPSDRFSAERTGGSVSTLTIQRTQQEDSAVYLCASSSSLGTDTQYFGPGTRLTVL.

Details on this clone: Other DNA sequences in the same sample also yield this CDR3. Here the CDR3 reads CASSSSGSSYNEQFF. CDR3 sequence (DNA): TGTGCCAGCAGTTCCAGCGGGAGCTCCTACAATGAGCAGTTCTTC. The V and J genes are TRBV2 and TRBJ2-1; 8 bases agree with TRBD2. Trimming removed 5 bases from V and 0 bases from J; junction bases left unmatched: 3. The CDR3 consists of 15 residues. CDR1 and CDR2 from the germline V gene are SNHLY and FYNNEI.

V and J are TRBV10-2 and TRBJ2-2; D is unresolved. Per the germline V gene, CDR1 is WSHSY and CDR2 is SAAADI. V was shortened by 4 bases and J by 0 bases, with 9 bases between the two germline ends. The CDR3 length is 15 residues. Here the CDR3 DNA reads TGCGCCAGCAGTGTAACTACCGCGAACACCGGGGAGCTGTTTTTT. Translating it yields CASSVTTANTGELFF.

The chain recombines TRBV7-3 with TRBJ2-3, with D unresolved. Looked up from germline, CDR1 is SGHTA and CDR2 is FQGTGA. The V gene lost 5 bases and the J gene lost 0 bases, with 12 bases spanning the gap. This CDR3 contains 15 residues. The CDR3, as DNA: TGTGCCAGCAGCCCTTCGGGTTTCAGCACAGATACGCAGTATTTT. Residues: CASSPSGFSTDTQYF.

Notes on this clone: Other DNA sequences in the sample encode the same CDR3. J is TRBJ1-1 and V is TRBV5-1; D is undetermined. V shed 0 bases and J shed 2 bases, with 5 bases lying between them. The CDR3 extends over 13 amino acids. Germline CDR1 reads SGHRS; CDR2 reads YFSETQ. DNA of the CDR3: TGCGCCAGCAGCTTGGAGGCCAACACTGAAGCTTTCTTT. This encodes CASSLEANTEAFF.

The J gene is TRBJ2-1, the V gene TRBV29-1; 8 bases map to TRBD2. With V trimmed by 3 bases and J by 3 bases, 10 bases remained unmatched. Germline assignment: CDR1 SQVTM and CDR2 ANQGSEA. CDR3 length equals 16 residues. The CDR3 DNA reads as TGCAGCGTTGAGGATACAGCGGGAGATATCTACAATGAGCAGTTCTTC. It translates to CSVEDTAGDIYNEQFF.

The chain employs TRBV7-9 and TRBJ2-3; 7 bases match TRBD2. The CDR3 covers 14 residues. The V segment lost 11 bases and the J segment 2 bases; nucleotides outside the gene matches: 10. Germline-derived CDR1 and CDR2 are SEHNR and FQNEAQ (reference sequence). For the CDR3, the DNA is TGTGCCGGCACCGGGACTACCATCACAGATACGCAGTATTTT. It translates to CAGTGTTITDTQYF.